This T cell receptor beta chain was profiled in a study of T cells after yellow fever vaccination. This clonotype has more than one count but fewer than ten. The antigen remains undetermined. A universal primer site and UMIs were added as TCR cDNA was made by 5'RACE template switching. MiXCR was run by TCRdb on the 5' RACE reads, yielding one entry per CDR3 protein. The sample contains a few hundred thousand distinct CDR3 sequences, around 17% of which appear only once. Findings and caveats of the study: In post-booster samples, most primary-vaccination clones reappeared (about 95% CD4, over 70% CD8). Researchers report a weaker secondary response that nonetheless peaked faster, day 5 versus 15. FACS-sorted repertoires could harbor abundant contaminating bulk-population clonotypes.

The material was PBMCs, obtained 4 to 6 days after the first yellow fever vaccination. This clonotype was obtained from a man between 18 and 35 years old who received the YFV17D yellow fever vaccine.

CDR3 nucleotides: TGCGCCAGCAGCTTGGAGGGGGGGCGCAGGGGCTACACCTTC. This codes for CASSLEGGRRGYTF. The chain is built from TRBV5-1 and TRBJ1-2, with D perhaps TRBD1 (6 bases). Germline V gives CDR1 SGHRS, CDR2 YFSETQ. V lost 0 bases to trimming and J lost 8 bases, with 14 bases between them. The CDR3 extends over 14 amino acids. Full variable domain (remainder filled in from reference TRBV5-1 and TRBJ1-2): KAGVTQTPRYLIKTRGQQVTLSCSPISGHRSVSWYQQTPGQGLQFLFEYFSETQRNKGNFPGRFSGRQFSNSRSEMNVSTLELGDSALYLCASSLEGGRRGYTFGSGTRLTVV.